This entry concerns a single T cell receptor beta chain. Libraries were prepared by immunoSEQ multiplex PCR; TCRdb keeps only in-frame clonotypes and omits some of them. In the table there are about 97,000 clones, approximately 86% of which are singletons. This record comes from a study of blood T cell repertoires in COVID-19. In the study overall: COVID-19 samples, acute and convalescent, were from the United States, Italy and Spain. PBMCs, B-cell-depleted T cells, or T cells provided the cDNA or gDNA that made up the material.

The CDR3 is made up of 16 amino acids. Trimming removed 4 bases from V and 4 bases from J; junction bases left unmatched: 7. Germline V CDR1 and CDR2: MNHEY, SMNVEV (reference sequence). Seattle researchers signed up patients amid active infection and tracked them longitudinally. Sequenced input: peripheral blood. The receptor comes from a woman between 45 and 60 years old with COVID-19, enrolled during active disease. The rearrangement joins TRBV27 to TRBJ1-6, with TRBD1 identical over 7 bases. CDR3 nucleotide sequence: TGTGCCAGCAGTTCCTCCGACAGGGTATATAATTCACCCCTCCACTTT. Its protein is CASSSSDRVYNSPLHF.